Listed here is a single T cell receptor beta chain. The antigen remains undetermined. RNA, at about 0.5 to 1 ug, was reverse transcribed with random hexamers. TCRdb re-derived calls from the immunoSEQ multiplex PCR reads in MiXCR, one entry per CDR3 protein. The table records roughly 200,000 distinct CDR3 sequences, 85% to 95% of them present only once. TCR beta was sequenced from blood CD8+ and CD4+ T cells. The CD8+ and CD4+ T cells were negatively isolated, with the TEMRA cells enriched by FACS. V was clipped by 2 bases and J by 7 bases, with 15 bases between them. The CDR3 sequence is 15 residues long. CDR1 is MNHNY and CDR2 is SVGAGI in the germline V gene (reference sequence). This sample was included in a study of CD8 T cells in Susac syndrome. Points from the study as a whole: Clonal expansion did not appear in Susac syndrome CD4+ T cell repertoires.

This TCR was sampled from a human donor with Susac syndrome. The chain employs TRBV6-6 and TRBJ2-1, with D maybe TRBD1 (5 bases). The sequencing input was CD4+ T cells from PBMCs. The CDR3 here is CASSYLRQGSNEQFF. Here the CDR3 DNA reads TGTGCCAGCAGTTACCTTCGGCAGGGATCGAATGAGCAGTTCTTC.